The sequence of this TCR beta chain was determined in a study of blood T cell repertoires in COVID-19. Background on the study: Samples taken during acute and convalescent COVID-19 were collected in the United States, Italy and Spain. The cDNA or gDNA used as material had been derived from T cells, B-cell-depleted T cells, or PBMCs.

Seattle patient enrollment occurred during active infection, with longitudinal follow-up thereafter. How the authors handled the data: Researchers report that nucleated cell counts were estimated from reference gene primer amplification. Produced via immunoSEQ multiplex PCR; TCRdb's table is partial and in-frame only. The V and J calls and the clone size are those of that table, but D and trimming were determined from the DNA. The sample records approximately 77,000 clones, roughly 85% being singletons. This CDR3 contains 15 residues. Germline CDR1 reads LGHDT; CDR2 reads YNNKEL (reference sequence). Losses at the gene ends were 0 bases for V and 8 bases for J; bases not matched to a gene: 4.

The sequence was collected from a middle-aged man with COVID-19, enrolled during active disease. This rearrangement joins TRBV3-1 (or the pseudogene TRBV3-2) to TRBJ1-6; 7 nucleotides agree with TRBD1. What was sequenced was peripheral blood. The CDR3 here is CASSQETGWDSPLHF. The CDR3 region has the DNA TGTGCCAGCAGCCAAGAGACAGGGTGGGATTCACCCCTCCACTTT.